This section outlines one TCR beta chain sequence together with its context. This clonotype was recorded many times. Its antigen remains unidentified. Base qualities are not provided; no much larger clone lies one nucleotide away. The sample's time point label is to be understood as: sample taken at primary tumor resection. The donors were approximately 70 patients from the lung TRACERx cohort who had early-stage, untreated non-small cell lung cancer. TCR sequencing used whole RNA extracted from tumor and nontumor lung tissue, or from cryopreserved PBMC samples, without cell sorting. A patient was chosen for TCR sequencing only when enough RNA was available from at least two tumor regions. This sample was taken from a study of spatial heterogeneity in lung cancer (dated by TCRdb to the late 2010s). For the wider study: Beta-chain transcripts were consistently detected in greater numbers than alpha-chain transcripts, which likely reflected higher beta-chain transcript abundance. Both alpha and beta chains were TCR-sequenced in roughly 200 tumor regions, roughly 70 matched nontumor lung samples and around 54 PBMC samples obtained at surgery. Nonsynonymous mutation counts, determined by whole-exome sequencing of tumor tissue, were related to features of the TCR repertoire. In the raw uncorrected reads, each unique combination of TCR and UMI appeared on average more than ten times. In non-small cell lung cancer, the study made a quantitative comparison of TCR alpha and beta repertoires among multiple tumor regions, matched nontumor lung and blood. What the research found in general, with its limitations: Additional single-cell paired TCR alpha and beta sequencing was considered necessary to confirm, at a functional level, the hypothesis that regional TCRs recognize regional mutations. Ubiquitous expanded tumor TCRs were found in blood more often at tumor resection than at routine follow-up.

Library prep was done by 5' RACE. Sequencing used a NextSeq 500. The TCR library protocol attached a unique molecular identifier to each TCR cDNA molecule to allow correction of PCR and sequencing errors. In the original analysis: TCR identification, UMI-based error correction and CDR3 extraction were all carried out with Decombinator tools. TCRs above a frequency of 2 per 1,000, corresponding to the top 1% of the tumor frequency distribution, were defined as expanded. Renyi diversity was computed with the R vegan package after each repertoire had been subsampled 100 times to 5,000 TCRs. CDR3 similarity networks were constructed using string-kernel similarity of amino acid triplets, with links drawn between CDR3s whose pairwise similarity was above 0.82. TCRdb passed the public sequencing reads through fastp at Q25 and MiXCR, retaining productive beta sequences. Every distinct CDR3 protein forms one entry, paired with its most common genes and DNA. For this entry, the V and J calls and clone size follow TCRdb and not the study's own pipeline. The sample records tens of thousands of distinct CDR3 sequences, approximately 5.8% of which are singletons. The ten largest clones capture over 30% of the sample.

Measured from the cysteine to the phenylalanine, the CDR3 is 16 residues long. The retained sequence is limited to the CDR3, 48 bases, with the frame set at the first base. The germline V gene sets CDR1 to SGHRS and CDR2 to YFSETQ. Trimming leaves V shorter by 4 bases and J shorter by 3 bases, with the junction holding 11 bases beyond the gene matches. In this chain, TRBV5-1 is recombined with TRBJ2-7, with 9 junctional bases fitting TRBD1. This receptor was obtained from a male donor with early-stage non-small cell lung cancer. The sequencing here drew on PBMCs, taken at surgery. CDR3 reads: CASSKARDRALYEQYF. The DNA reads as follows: TGCGCCAGCAGCAAGGCCCGGGACAGGGCCCTCTACGAGCAGTACTTC.